Listed here is a single T cell receptor (beta chain). These data originate in a study of blood T cell repertoires in COVID-19. Across the study: Sites in the United States, Italy and Spain provided acute and convalescent COVID-19 samples. Sources were T cells, B-cell-depleted T cells, or PBMCs; the material itself was cDNA or gDNA.

Germline assignment: CDR1 PRHDT and CDR2 FYEKMQ (reference sequence). V was clipped by 5 bases and J by 5 bases, with 8 bases between them. The CDR3 length is 12 residues. In Seattle, patients joined the study during active infection and were tracked longitudinally. Per the authors' pipeline: Reference gene primer amplification gave nucleated cell count estimates. Clones were read by immunoSEQ multiplex PCR, and TCRdb kept only the in-frame ones, dropping some. V and J calls plus clone size are reproduced from that table; the DNA served to infer D and trimming. The sample comprises some 400,000 clones, around 87% of which are singletons, and less than 11% rests with the top ten.

The chain couples TRBV13 to TRBJ2-3; tentatively, D is TRBD2 (5 bases). The clonotype originates from a woman between 25 and 40 years old with COVID-19, enrolled during active disease. The material sequenced was peripheral blood. In DNA, the CDR3 is TGTGCCAGCAGCCTGACTATAGATACGCAGTATTTT. Encoded protein: CASSLTIDTQYF. Variable domain in full (rest from reference TRBV13 and TRBJ2-3): AAGVIQSPRHLIKEKRETATLKCYPIPRHDTVYWYQQGPGQDPQFLISFYEKMQSDKGSIPDRFSAQQFSDYHSELNMSSLELGDSALYFCASSLTIDTQYFGPGTRLTVL.